What follows describes a single TCR beta chain. Its binding antigen is unknown. It has no much larger one-base neighbor in the sample; base qualities were not kept. The sample originates from a study of CD8 T cells in Susac syndrome (dated by TCRdb to the late 2010s). Broadly, across the study: Repertoire sequencing was used to test whether CD8+ T cell activation and differentiation in Susac syndrome was antigen driven. The study compared CD8+ T cell repertoire clonality among around 11 healthy donors, 14 Susac syndrome patients and about 16 multiple sclerosis patients.

RNA was extracted using the RNeasy kit, and roughly 0.5 to 1 microgram was reverse transcribed with random hexamers. The immunoSEQ multiplex PCR assay, covering 54 Vbeta and 13 Jbeta segments, was used to amplify TCR beta CDR3 regions. To correct PCR amplification bias, a synthetic template baseline was used for both primer optimization and computational correction. Regarding the original processing steps: Reads were annotated to V, D and J genes according to IMGT and were analyzed with immunoSEQ Analyzer, with only productive sequences retained. To calculate clonality, Shannon entropy was normalized by log2 of the number of productive unique sequences and then subtracted from one. For each patient and control, public and private clones were evaluated among the 100 most prevalent clones. Susac-specific clones were defined as absent from healthy and MS cohorts, 1052 published viral clones and other ImmuneACCESS disease sequences. The public reads were quality trimmed at Q25 with fastp and then assembled into clones with MiXCR by TCRdb, keeping productive beta chains. CDR3 protein sequences are deduplicated, and each keeps its most common genes and DNA. TCRdb's processing, not the study's, gives the V and J calls here. The sample data list a few hundred thousand distinct CDR3 sequences, and around 83% of these were observed just once. Approximately 0.12% of the sample rests with the top ten.

Overall results and qualifications from the work: The TCR sequencing and HLA analysis was acknowledged to have included a relatively small number of individuals.

High-throughput TCR beta sequencing profiled peripheral blood CD8+ and CD4+ T cells from healthy donors, Susac syndrome patients and multiple sclerosis patients. The multiple sclerosis controls were treatment-naive patients who had stable or active relapsing-remitting disease and met the revised McDonald criteria. Bulk CD8+ and CD4+ T cells were purified by magnetic negative isolation, while CD8+ TEMRA cells were enriched using FACS. Blood was drawn into EDTA tubes, processed within 24 hours, and PBMCs were isolated by density gradient centrifugation. PBMCs intended for TCR sequencing were frozen in liquid nitrogen and were later thawed in a 37 degrees C water bath. The sorted or isolated CD4+, CD8+ and CD8+ TEMRA cells had a purity of 90% or higher. Trimming at the junction amounts to 6 bases on V and 5 bases on J, and the germline ends lie 10 bases apart. Via the germline V gene, CDR1 is MDHEN and CDR2 SYDVKM. The CDR3 contains 12 residues, cysteine and phenylalanine counted. The sequence is cut down to CDR3 DNA, 36 bases in frame from base 1.

Sequencing was carried out using CD8+ T cells from PBMCs. The chain is encoded by TRBV28 joined to TRBJ1-1, with the D gene not clear enough to name. This clonotype originated in a human donor with multiple sclerosis. The DNA sequence is TGTGCCAGCAGGGCCCCGGCGACTGAAGCTTTCTTT. The resulting protein is CASRAPATEAFF.